This T cell receptor (beta chain) was found in a study of breast tumors, draining lymph nodes, adjacent tissues (TCRdb year 2016). Study-level background: Breast cancer patients provided tumor, adjacent nontumor tissue and axillary lymph nodes, and the study compared the TCR beta repertoires across these three sources. In human breast cancer, the study set out to assess how tumor, surrounding tissue and draining lymph node repertoires relate to one another and whether T cells might be exchanged between them. Overall study outcomes, separate from this receptor: The data were considered consistent with most tumor T cells being derived from the lymph node and subsequently expanding within tumor tissue. Tumor and nontumor tissue repertoires were significantly more similar in luminal-like than in basal-like breast cancer. The conclusion that tumor T cells originate in lymph nodes was presented as consistent with a hypothesis rather than as directly demonstrated. T-cell repertoire diversity in tumors was found to be lower than in lymph nodes but higher than in nontumor tissue, and preferential V and J gene usage was observed.

CDR1 and CDR2, looked up from the germline V gene, are MNHEY and SVGEGT. The CDR3 sequence holds 14 residues, the cysteine and phenylalanine included. Only the CDR3 DNA stays, 42 bases, in frame from base 1. V is clipped by 2 bases and J by 4 bases, and the sequence between their germline boundaries is 10 bases long. The lymph node samples were taken from the axillary draining lymph nodes of breast cancer patients. This clonotype was recorded at least ten times. The target of this receptor is not known. The input lacks base qualities; no much larger clone sits a single base away. The sequencer was an Illumina HiSeq 2000. Multiplex PCR amplification was used to build the TCR beta chain libraries. The amplified TCR beta chain products were analyzed by high-throughput sequencing. TCRdb reprocessed the public reads (quality trimming at Q25 with fastp, clone calling with MiXCR) and kept in-frame beta chains. Every distinct CDR3 protein forms one entry, paired with its most common genes and DNA. The sample has around 130,000 distinct CDR3 sequences on record, 21% of them singletons. 2.2% of the sample is held by the ten biggest clonotypes.

The sequencing input was axillary lymph node tissue. The receptor was derived from a female donor with breast cancer. Some clones in this sample may be carry-over from other donors' samples. The V and J genes are TRBV6-2 or TRBV6-3 and TRBJ2-3, with no confidently assigned D gene. The DNA is as follows: TGTGCCAGCAGTTACCCCATACCAGCAGATACGCAGTATTTT. This sequence encodes CASSYPIPADTQYF.